What follows is one TCR beta chain and its context. What antigen it recognizes has not been identified. The sample holds no much larger clone one base away, and base qualities are not on file. Enrolling through a virtual design, the prospective study's participants ranged in age from roughly 18 to 95 years and lived across 24 United States geographic areas. In the prospective study, cohorts were assigned on the basis of participant-reported clinical history obtained from a screening survey and a study questionnaire. Recovered participants in ImmuneRACE Cohort 3 were defined as having two consecutive negative NP/OP PCR tests, clearance from a healthcare professional, or resolution of symptoms. Each participant in the prospective study had whole blood, serum and a nasopharyngeal or oropharyngeal swab collected by mobile phlebotomists. Prospective study participants could optionally give additional blood draws and questionnaires over an approximately 2-month period. Before DNA extraction, prospective study blood samples were shipped either frozen or at room temperature.

This sample was taken from a study of blood T cell repertoires in COVID-19 (TCRdb year 2020). Background for the entire study: Collaborator samples came from the United States, Italy and Spain and covered acute and convalescent phases of COVID-19. The prospective study material was composed of cDNA or gDNA derived from T cells, B-cell-depleted T cells, or PBMCs. Deeply sampled blood TCRbeta repertoires from subjects exposed to, actively infected with, or recovered from COVID-19 were included in the dataset. The repertoires were released in a freely available public database meant as a resource for research on the immune response to SARS-CoV-2. The samples were drawn from the first 160 participants of the ongoing ImmuneRACE study and from over a thousand subjects provided by 6 global collaborators. The sample metadata nearly always contained a de-identified subject ID, COVID-19 status, age in years and sex. Where HLA class I and class II types were available, the types were taken from metadata supplied by the sample provider, not from assay-based typing. What the research found in general, with its limitations: The amount of clinical and demographic metadata varied by source and participant and was provided uncurated.

Clipping removes 5 bases from V and 2 bases from J, with 12 as the unmatched junction base count. The CDR3 spans 17 residues, from the cysteine through the phenylalanine. Just the 51-base CDR3 DNA is kept, in frame starting at base 1. Per the germline V gene (reference sequence), SEHNR is the CDR1 and FQNEAQ is the CDR2. The immunoSEQ Assay, a bias-controlled multiplex PCR, was used to amplify TCRbeta CDR3 regions from genomic DNA. Processing in the source paper ran as follows. Within the assay, amplification of reference gene primers was used to estimate how many nucleated cells each sample contained. Sequence reads were collapsed and filtered to measure the absolute abundance of every unique TCRbeta CDR3 rearrangement. For each sample, productive Simpson clonality was calculated by taking the square root of Simpson's diversity index across productive rearrangements. What TCRdb holds here is the immuneACCESS table cut down to in-frame rearrangements. Part of the clones is not present; checked against another copy, under half of the missing clones reflect an unresolved V gene, and the others are unexplained. That table gives V, J and clone size, and the DNA gave D and trimming. The sample includes around 500,000 clones, with 75% to 90% observed a single time. The ten largest clones capture around 7.9% of the sample.

The receptor comes from a woman aged 55-69 years who had recovered from COVID-19. Sequenced sample: PBMCs or T cells enriched from blood (not recorded which). The rearranged chain carries TRBV7-9 and TRBJ2-3; 8 junctional bases match TRBD2. The CDR3 reads as follows: CASSPWGSGASTDTQYF. The bases read TGTGCCAGCAGCCCCTGGGGTAGCGGGGCTTCCACAGATACGCAGTATTTT.